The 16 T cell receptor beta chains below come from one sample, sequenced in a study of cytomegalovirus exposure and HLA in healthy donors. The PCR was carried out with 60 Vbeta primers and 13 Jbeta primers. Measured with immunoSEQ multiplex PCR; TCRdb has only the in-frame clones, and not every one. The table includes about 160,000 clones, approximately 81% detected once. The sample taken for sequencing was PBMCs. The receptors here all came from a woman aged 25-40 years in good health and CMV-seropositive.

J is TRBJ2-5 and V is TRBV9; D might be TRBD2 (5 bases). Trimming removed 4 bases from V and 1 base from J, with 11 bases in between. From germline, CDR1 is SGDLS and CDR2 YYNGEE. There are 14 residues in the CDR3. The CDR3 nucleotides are TGTGCCAGCAGCCCAGGACTGACCCAAGAGACCCAGTACTTC. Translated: CASSPGLTQETQYF.

The chain's CDR3 is CASSYHPAGEADTQYF. The CDR3 bases are TGTGCCAGCAGTTATCACCCGGCCGGGGAGGCAGATACGCAGTATTTT. The chain is built from TRBV6-5 and TRBJ2-3; a weak D match, TRBD2 (6 bases). CDR1 MNHEY and CDR2 SVGAGI come from the germline V gene. The CDR3 has 16 amino acids. V lost 3 bases to trimming and J lost 4 bases, with 17 bases between them.

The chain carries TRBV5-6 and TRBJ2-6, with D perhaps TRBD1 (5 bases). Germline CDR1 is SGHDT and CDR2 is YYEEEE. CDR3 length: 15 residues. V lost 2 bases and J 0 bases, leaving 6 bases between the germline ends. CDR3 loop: CASSFRVSGANVLTF. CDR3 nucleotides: TGTGCCAGCAGCTTCAGGGTCTCTGGGGCCAACGTCCTGACTTTC. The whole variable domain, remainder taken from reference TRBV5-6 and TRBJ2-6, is DAGVTQSPTHLIKTRGQQVTLRCSPKSGHDTVSWYQQALGQGPQFIFQYYEEEERQRGNFPDRFSGHQFPNYSSELNVNALLLGDSALYLCASSFRVSGANVLTFGAGSRLTVL.

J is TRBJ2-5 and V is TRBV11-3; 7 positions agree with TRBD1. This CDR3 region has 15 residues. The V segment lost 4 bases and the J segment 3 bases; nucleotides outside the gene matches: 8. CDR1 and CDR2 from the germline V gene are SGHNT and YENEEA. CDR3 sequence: CASSSQTGPEETQYF. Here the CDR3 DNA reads TGTGCCAGCAGCTCCCAGACAGGGCCTGAAGAGACCCAGTACTTC. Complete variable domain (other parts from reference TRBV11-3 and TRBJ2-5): EAGVVQSPRYKIIEKKQPVAFWCNPISGHNTLYWYLQNLGQGPELLIRYENEEAVDDSQLPKDRFSAERLKGVDSTLKIQPAELGDSAVYLCASSSQTGPEETQYFGPGTRLLVL.

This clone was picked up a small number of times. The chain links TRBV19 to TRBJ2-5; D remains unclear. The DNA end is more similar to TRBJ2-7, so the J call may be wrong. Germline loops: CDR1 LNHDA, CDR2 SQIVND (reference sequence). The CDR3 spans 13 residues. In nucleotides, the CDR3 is TGTGCCAGTAGTAGGTCCTACGCCTACGAGCAGTACTTC. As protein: CASSRSYAYEQYF.

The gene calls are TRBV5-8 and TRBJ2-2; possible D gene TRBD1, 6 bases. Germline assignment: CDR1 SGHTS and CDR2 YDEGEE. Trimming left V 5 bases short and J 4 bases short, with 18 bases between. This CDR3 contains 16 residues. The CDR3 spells CASRLPGQVRTGELFF. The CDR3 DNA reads TGTGCCAGCAGGCTGCCGGGACAAGTTCGCACCGGGGAGCTGTTTTTT.

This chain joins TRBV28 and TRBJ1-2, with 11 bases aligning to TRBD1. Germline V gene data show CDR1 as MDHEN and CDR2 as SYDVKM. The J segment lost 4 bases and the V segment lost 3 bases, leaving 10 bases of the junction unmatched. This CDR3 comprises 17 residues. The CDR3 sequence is CASSLAGQGALTYGYTF. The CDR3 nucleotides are TGTGCCAGCAGTTTGGCTGGACAGGGGGCGCTTACCTATGGCTACACCTTC.

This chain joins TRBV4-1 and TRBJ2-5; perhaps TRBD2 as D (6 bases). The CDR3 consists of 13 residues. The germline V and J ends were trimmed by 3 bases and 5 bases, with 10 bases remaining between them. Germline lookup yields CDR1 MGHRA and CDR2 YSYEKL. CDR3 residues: CASSQGLVETQYF. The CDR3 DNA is TGCGCCAGCAGCCAGGGACTCGTGGAGACCCAGTACTTC.

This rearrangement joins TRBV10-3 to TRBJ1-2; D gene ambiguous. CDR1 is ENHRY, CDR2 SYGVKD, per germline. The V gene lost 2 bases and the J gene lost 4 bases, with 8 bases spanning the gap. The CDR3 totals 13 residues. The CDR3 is CAISEAGLYGYTF. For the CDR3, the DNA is TGTGCCATCAGTGAGGCAGGTCTCTATGGCTACACCTTC.

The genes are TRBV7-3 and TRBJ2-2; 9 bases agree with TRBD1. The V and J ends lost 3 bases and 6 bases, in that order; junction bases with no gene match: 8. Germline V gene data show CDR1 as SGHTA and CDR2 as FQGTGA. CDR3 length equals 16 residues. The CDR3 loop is CASSLTGGRMAGELFF. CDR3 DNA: TGTGCCAGCAGCTTGACAGGGGGAAGGATGGCCGGGGAGCTGTTTTTT.

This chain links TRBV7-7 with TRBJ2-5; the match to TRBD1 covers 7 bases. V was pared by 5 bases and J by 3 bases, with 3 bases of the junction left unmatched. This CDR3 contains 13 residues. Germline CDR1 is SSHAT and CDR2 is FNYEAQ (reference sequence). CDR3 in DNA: TGTGCCAGCAGCCAAGACAGGGAAGAGACCCAGTACTTC. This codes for CASSQDREETQYF.

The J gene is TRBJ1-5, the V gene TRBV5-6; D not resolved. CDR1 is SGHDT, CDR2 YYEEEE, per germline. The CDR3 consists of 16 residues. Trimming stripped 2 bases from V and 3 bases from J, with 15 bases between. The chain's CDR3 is CASSFSGAVNNQPQHF. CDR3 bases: TGTGCCAGCAGCTTCTCAGGTGCCGTGAACAATCAGCCCCAGCATTTT.

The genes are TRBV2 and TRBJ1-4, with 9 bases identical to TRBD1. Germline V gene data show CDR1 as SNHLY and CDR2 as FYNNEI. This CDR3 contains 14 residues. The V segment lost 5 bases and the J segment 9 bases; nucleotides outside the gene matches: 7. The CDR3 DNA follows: TGTGCCAGCAGTTGGGACAGGGTTGGGAAAAAACTGTTTTTT. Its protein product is CASSWDRVGKKLFF.

The CDR3 sequence: CASSPGRGSATEAFF. The CDR3 region has the DNA TGTGCCAGCAGTCCAGGACGAGGGTCGGCCACTGAAGCTTTCTTT. The chain recombines TRBV27 with TRBJ1-1; no clear D gene. Germline V CDR1 and CDR2: MNHEY, SMNVEV (reference sequence). The CDR3 contains 15 residues. The V gene lost 5 bases and the J gene lost 4 bases, with 17 bases spanning the gap.

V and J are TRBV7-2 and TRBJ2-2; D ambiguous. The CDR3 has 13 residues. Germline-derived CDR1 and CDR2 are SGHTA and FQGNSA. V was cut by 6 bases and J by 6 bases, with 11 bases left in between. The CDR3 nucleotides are TGTGCCAGCAGTTATCCAAGAGCCGGGGAGCTGTTTTTT. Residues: CASSYPRAGELFF.

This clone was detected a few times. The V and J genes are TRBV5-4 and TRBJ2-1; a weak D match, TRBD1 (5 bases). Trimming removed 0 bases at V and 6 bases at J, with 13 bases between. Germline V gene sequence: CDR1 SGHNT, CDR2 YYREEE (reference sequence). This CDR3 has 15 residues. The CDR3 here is CASSLGQPDLNEQFF. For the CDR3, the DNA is TGTGCCAGCAGCTTGGGACAGCCAGACCTCAATGAGCAGTTCTTC.